Shown below are 3 T cell receptor beta chains from a single sample sequenced in a study of human T cells and chemical hapten exposure. TCRdb called the RACE reads again in MiXCR, with one record for every CDR3 protein. The data contain 150,000 to 200,000 distinct CDR3 sequences, roughly 30% of them singletons. Sample time point: pre-sensitization, week 0. As for treatment: therapeutic diphenylcyclopropenone sensitization with weekly scalp DPC. The specimen comprised whole blood, sampled in connection with sensitization to the hapten diphenylcyclopropenone (DPC). Source of these receptors: a woman in her twenties or thirties with alopecia areata. Some clones in this sample may be carry-over from other donors' samples.

The J gene is TRBJ2-3, the V gene TRBV10-3; a possible D gene is TRBD1 (6 bases). Trimming pared 6 bases from V and 1 base from J, leaving 11 bases between. This CDR3 spans 14 amino acids. The germline gives CDR1 ENHRY, CDR2 SYGVKD. DNA of the CDR3: TGTGCCATCAGGGACAGCCTAGGCACAGATACGCAGTATTTT. This sequence encodes CAIRDSLGTDTQYF.

The chain employs TRBV28 and TRBJ2-7; D is perhaps TRBD1 (5 bases). Deletions cut 7 bases from V and 3 bases from J, with 16 bases between. The germline V gene encodes CDR1 MDHEN and CDR2 SYDVKM. The length of the CDR3 is 14 residues. The CDR3 spells CASKSPGSSYEQYF. In DNA form, the CDR3 reads TGTGCCAGCAAAAGTCCAGGGTCTAGCTACGAGCAGTACTTC.

The chain couples TRBV2 to TRBJ2-3, with D tentatively TRBD2 (6 bases). Between the trimmed V and J ends, which lost 8 bases and 10 bases, there was a span of 28 bases. This CDR3 spans 16 amino acids. Germline V CDR1 and CDR2: SNHLY, FYNNEI. The CDR3 reads CASLRGLGHFGFAQYF. Written as DNA, the CDR3 is TGTGCCAGCCTTAGGGGACTGGGCCATTTTGGTTTTGCGCAGTATTTT.